This T cell receptor beta chain was found in a study of sequential checkpoint blockade in melanoma. Study summary: First-line arms were nivolumab then ipilimumab, or the reverse, randomized 1:1. After both sequences, patients received maintenance nivolumab.

Assay used: immunoSEQ multiplex PCR; TCRdb lists only in-frame clones, some missing. The repertoire has 17,000 or so clones, over 60% of them found once; the top ten carry about a fifth. Specified treatment: randomized to nivolumab then ipilimumab (arm A) or the reverse (arm B). The CDR3 length is 16 residues. V shed 4 bases, J shed 0 bases, and the junction held 6 bases outside the gene matches. The source of this sequence is a human donor with melanoma. This sequence joins TRBV23-1 and TRBJ1-3; TRBD1 matches 7 bases. TRBV23-1 is an ORF, with its function uncertain. This specimen was CD8+ T cells sorted from blood (inferred from file names), taken from a patient given nivolumab and ipilimumab in sequence. The CDR3 DNA is TGCGCCAGCAGTCCCTTTGGGACAGCCTCTGGAAACACCATATATTTT. Translating it yields CASSPFGTASGNTIYF.